Listed below are T cell receptor beta chains from one sample, sequenced in a study of blood T cell repertoires in COVID-19. Only in-frame clones appear in the TCRdb table, and some are missing; sequencing was by immunoSEQ multiplex PCR. The table includes 200,000 to 250,000 clones, 80% to 90% detected once. Material for sequencing was peripheral blood. The receptors were sampled from a human donor in a cohort sampled during active COVID-19. Both conserved end residues are part of each CDR3. Fields, in order: J gene, CDR3 length, D gene, V gene, clone size, CDR3 DNA, CDR3 protein. D genes are given only for firm matches. Size tells how often a clone was seen (once, few, many) or the class of an expanded clone, and some rows leave it out.

TRBJ2-3 | 18 | TRBD2 | TRBV28 | - | TGTGCCAGCAGTTTAGCGCTACTAGCGGGGGCCCAGGGGGGGACGCAGTATTTT | CASSLALLAGAQGGTQYF
TRBJ2-3 | 15 | - | TRBV6-5 | - | TGTGCCAGCAGTTACTCATCAGGGTTGACAGATACGCAGTATTTT | CASSYSSGLTDTQYF
TRBJ2-2 | 15 | TRBD1 | TRBV7-9 | - | TGTGCCAGCAGCACGCGACAGGGGCCAACCGGGGAGCTGTTTTTT | CASSTRQGPTGELFF
TRBJ2-7 | 14 | - | TRBV5-1 | - | TGCGCCAGCAGCTTGGGCGGAGCCTCCTACGAGCAGTACTTC | CASSLGGASYEQYF
TRBJ2-1 | 15 | TRBD2 | TRBV6-4 | few | TGTGCCAGCAGTCGACTAGCGGGGGGTTACAATGAGCAGTTCTTC | CASSRLAGGYNEQFF
TRBJ1-6 | 18 | - | TRBV7-2 | - | TGTGCCAGCAGCTTAGGAATAAGCGTGGTAGGGAGTGGTTCACCCCTCCACTTT | CASSLGISVVGSGSPLHF
TRBJ1-2 | 14 | - | TRBV28 | - | TGTGCCAGCAGCCCAATCGGACTCAACTATGGCTACACCTTC | CASSPIGLNYGYTF
TRBJ2-2 | 14 | - | TRBV7-9 | - | TGTGCCAGCAGCATATTAGGGGTGTCCGGGGAGCTGTTTTTT | CASSILGVSGELFF
TRBJ2-7 | 14 | - | TRBV28 | - | TGTGCCAGCAGAACGACAGTGGCCCCCTACGAGCAGTACTTC | CASRTTVAPYEQYF
TRBJ2-5 | 15 | TRBD2 | TRBV6-5 | - | TGTGCCAGCAGCCGAGGGACTAGCGCAAGGGAGACCCAGTACTTC | CASSRGTSARETQYF